This record concerns one T cell receptor (beta chain) sequence. The target antigen is unknown. Using immunoSEQ multiplex PCR, the repertoire was profiled, and TCRdb retains in-frame clones only, with some absent. Of 90,000 or so clones listed, roughly 93% are singletons. This sample is drawn from a study of Tregs in tolerant kidney transplant recipients. Points from the study as a whole: Changing PCR primers prevented nucleotide comparison between some patients' samples. Donor-specific Treg expansion exceeded global Treg expansion in tolerant patients, suggesting antigen drive. Biological reproducibility was not directly addressed, but technical replication error appeared minimal. Activated donor B cell expansion appeared to reveal the most relevant donor-specific TCRbeta repertoire.

The V gene lost 0 bases and the J gene lost 11 bases, with 16 bases spanning the gap. The CDR3 loop spans 15 amino acids. The germline V gene has CDR1 SGHDN and CDR2 FVKESK. Recipients received nonmyeloablative bone marrow transplants from related graft donors, with transient mixed chimerism. The input for sequencing was CD4+ T cells from blood (PBMCs), taken 12 months after the transplant. The J gene is TRBJ1-4, the V gene TRBV14, with D unclear. This clonotype was obtained from a human patient who received a combined kidney and bone marrow transplant. The graft donor may be the source of some T cells. Written as DNA, the CDR3 is TGTGCCAGCAGCCAAGATACAGATTCTCCTTGGAAACTGTTTTTT. Its translation is CASSQDTDSPWKLFF. Full variable domain (outside the CDR3, taken from reference TRBV14 and TRBJ1-4): EAGVTQFPSHSVIEKGQTVTLRCDPISGHDNLYWYRRVMGKEIKFLLHFVKESKQDESGMPNNRFLAERTGGTYSTLKVQPAELEDSGVYFCASSQDTDSPWKLFFGSGTQLSVL.